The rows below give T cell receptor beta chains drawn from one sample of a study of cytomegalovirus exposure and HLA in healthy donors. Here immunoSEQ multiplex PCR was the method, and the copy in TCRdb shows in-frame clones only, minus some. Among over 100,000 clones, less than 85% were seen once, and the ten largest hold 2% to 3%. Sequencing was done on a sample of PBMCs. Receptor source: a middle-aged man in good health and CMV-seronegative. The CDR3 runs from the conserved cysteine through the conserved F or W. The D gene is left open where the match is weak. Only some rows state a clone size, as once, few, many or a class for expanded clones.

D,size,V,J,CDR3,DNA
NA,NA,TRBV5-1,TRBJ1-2,CASSLDAGVNGYTF,TGCGCCAGCAGCTTGGATGCGGGGGTTAATGGCTACACCTTC
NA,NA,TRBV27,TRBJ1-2,CASSLGAGRTYYGYTF,TGTGCCAGCAGTTTGGGGGCAGGACGAACCTACTATGGCTACACCTTC
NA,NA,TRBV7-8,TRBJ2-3,CASSSLFFDSSDTQYF,TGTGCCAGCAGCTCCTTGTTTTTCGACAGTTCAGATACGCAGTATTTT
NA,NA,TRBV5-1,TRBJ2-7,CASRPGLNYEQYF,TGCGCCAGCAGACCAGGGCTTAACTACGAGCAGTACTTC
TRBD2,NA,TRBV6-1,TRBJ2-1,CASSDPSGGAHEQFF,TGTGCCAGCAGTGACCCTAGCGGGGGGGCGCATGAGCAGTTCTTC
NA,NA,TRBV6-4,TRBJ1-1,CASSEDRNTEAFF,TGTGCCAGCAGTGAGGACAGGAACACTGAAGCTTTCTTT
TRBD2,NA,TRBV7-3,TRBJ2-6,CASSLIATSIGSPSGANVLTF,TGTGCCAGCAGCTTAATCGCGACTAGCATCGGATCGCCTTCTGGGGCCAACGTCCTGACTTTC
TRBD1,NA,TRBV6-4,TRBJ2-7,CASSDLEAGGSYEQYF,TGTGCCAGCAGTGACTTGGAGGCAGGGGGATCCTACGAGCAGTACTTC
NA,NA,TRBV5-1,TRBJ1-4,CASSLWGQTNEKLFF,TGCGCCAGCAGCCTTTGGGGGCAAACTAATGAAAAACTGTTTTTT
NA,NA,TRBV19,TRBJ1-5,CASSMTGGFNQPQHF,TGTGCCAGTAGTATGACGGGGGGGTTCAATCAGCCCCAGCATTTT
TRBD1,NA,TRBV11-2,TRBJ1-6,CASSYLGQGNSPLHF,TGTGCCAGCAGCTATTTAGGACAGGGAAATTCACCCCTCCACTTT
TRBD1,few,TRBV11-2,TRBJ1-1,CASSLAGQGRGAFF,TGTGCCAGCAGCTTAGCCGGACAGGGAAGGGGAGCTTTCTTT
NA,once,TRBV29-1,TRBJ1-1,CSVPDPAGMNTEAFF,TGCAGCGTTCCGGACCCTGCGGGGATGAACACTGAAGCTTTCTTT
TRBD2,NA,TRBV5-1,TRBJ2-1,CASSWTSGGAYEQFF,TGCGCCAGCAGCTGGACTAGCGGGGGGGCCTACGAGCAGTTCTTC
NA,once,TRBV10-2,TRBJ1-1,CASSVMNTEAFF,TGCGCCAGCAGCGTAATGAACACTGAAGCTTTCTTT
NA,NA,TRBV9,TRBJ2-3,CASSVSSGWGTDTQYF,TGTGCCAGCAGCGTTTCTTCAGGATGGGGCACAGATACGCAGTATTTT
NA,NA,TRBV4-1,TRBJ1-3,CASSPRSGNTIYF,TGCGCCAGCAGCCCCCGCTCTGGAAACACCATATATTTT
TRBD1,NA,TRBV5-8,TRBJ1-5,CASIRPGRGLNQPQHF,TGTGCCAGCATCCGCCCGGGCAGGGGGCTGAATCAGCCCCAGCATTTT
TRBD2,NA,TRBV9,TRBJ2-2,CASSASGGSSGELFF,TGTGCCAGCAGCGCCAGCGGGGGGAGTTCCGGGGAGCTGTTTTTT
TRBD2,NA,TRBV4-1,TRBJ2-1,CASSQGLAGAYSYNEQFF,TGCGCCAGCAGCCAGGGACTAGCGGGGGCCTACTCCTACAATGAGCAGTTCTTC
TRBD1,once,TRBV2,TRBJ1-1,CASIRQGTEAFF,TGTGCCAGCATCCGACAGGGGACTGAAGCTTTCTTT
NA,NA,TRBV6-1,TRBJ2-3,CASSDQTGPADTQYF,TGTGCCAGCAGTGATCAGACAGGTCCCGCAGATACGCAGTATTTT